This T cell receptor beta chain was found in a study of blood T cell repertoires in COVID-19. CDR1 and CDR2 from the germline V gene are SGHDT and YYEEEE. The V end lost 0 bases, the J end lost 0 bases, and 4 bases lay between the germline ends. The CDR3 loop spans 14 amino acids. Per the study methods: Reference gene primer amplification in the assay estimated nucleated cell counts. The table came from immunoSEQ multiplex PCR; TCRdb's copy has only in-frame clones and leaves some out. D and trimming were read from the DNA, whereas the V and J calls and clone size are those reported in that table. The data contain around 68,000 clones, about 88% of them singletons.

The material sequenced was peripheral blood. The V call is TRBV5-6, the J call TRBJ1-3; D is unclear. This sequence was found in a man aged 45-60 years with active COVID-19. CDR3 amino acids: CASSLGNSGNTIYF. Here the CDR3 DNA reads TGTGCCAGCAGCTTGGGTAACTCTGGAAACACCATATATTTT.